The 15 T cell receptor beta chains reported below all come from one sample, sequenced in a study of blood T cells in healthy people across ages. A sample-barcoded 5' primer and a J-beta primer mix were used in a second PCR of about 6 to 12 cycles. A single record per CDR3 protein comes from TCRdb applying MiXCR to the 5' RACE reads. The table includes about 1.8 million distinct CDR3 sequences, roughly 49% detected once. Sequencing was performed on blood. Receptor source: a woman in her thirties or forties in good health.

The rearrangement joins TRBV20-1 to TRBJ2-3; the D gene is possibly TRBD1 (5 bases). Germline CDR1 and CDR2: DFQATT and SNEGSKA (reference sequence). This CDR3 has 15 amino acids. V lost 0 bases, J lost 0 bases, and 10 bases lay in between. CDR3 protein: CSARDLTASTDTQYF. In DNA form, the CDR3 reads TGCAGTGCTAGAGATCTGACAGCTAGCACAGATACGCAGTATTTT.

The V and J genes are TRBV2 and TRBJ2-7, with no clear D. The CDR3 is 12 amino acids. Germline CDR1 reads SNHLY; CDR2 reads FYNNEI. Trimming cost V 3 bases and J 7 bases, with 10 bases left between them. CDR3 residues: CASSDESGEQYF. DNA for the CDR3: TGTGCCAGCAGTGATGAGAGTGGGGAGCAGTACTTC. Based on the CDR3 plus reference TRBV2 and TRBJ2-7, the full variable domain is EPEVTQTPSHQVTQMGQEVILRCVPISNHLYFYWYRQILGQKVEFLVSFYNNEISEKSEIFDDQFSVERPDGSNFTLKIRSTKLEDSAMYFCASSDESGEQYFGPGTRLTVT.

The V call is TRBV7-2, the J call TRBJ2-3; 7 bases agree with TRBD2. This CDR3 contains 17 residues. V was pared by 2 bases and J by 0 bases, with 8 bases of the junction left unmatched. Germline V gives CDR1 SGHTA, CDR2 FQGNSA. This CDR3 reads CASSLIGTNPSTDTQYF. Here the CDR3 DNA reads TGTGCCAGCAGCTTAATAGGGACTAACCCTAGCACAGATACGCAGTATTTT.

This clonotype was seen a few times. The V call is TRBV2, the J call TRBJ2-5; 7 positions match TRBD2. Germline CDR1 is SNHLY and CDR2 is FYNNEI. The CDR3 is 16 residues long. V lost 2 bases, J lost 7 bases, and 13 bases stayed unmatched. The CDR3 protein is CASSERLAARARTQYF. The CDR3 nucleotides are TGTGCCAGCAGTGAAAGGCTAGCGGCCAGGGCCCGGACCCAGTACTTC.

The chain links TRBV4-3 to TRBJ2-1; D is unclear. The CDR3 spans 15 residues. The V and J ends lost 0 bases and 6 bases respectively, with 12 bases between them. The V gene's germline CDR1 is LGHNA and CDR2 YSLEER. The CDR3 DNA reads as TGCGCCAGCAGCCAAGAGGGATCCTACGGCAATGAGCAGTTCTTC. Residues: CASSQEGSYGNEQFF.

The V gene is TRBV7-9, the J gene TRBJ1-2; possibly TRBD1 for D (6 bases). The CDR3 extends over 14 amino acids. Per the germline V gene, CDR1 is SEHNR and CDR2 is FQNEAQ (reference sequence). V was clipped by 7 bases and J by 4 bases, with 16 bases between them. This CDR3 reads CASNTQGSSYGYTF. CDR3 in DNA: TGTGCCAGCAATACTCAGGGGTCATCCTATGGCTACACCTTC. The variable domain in full, with the rest retrieved from reference TRBV7-9 and TRBJ1-2, is DTGVSQNPRHKITKRGQNVTFRCDPISEHNRLYWYRQTLGQGPEFLTYFQNEAQLEKSRLLSDRFSAERPKGSFSTLEIQRTEQGDSAMYLCASNTQGSSYGYTFGSGTRLTVV.

Comment on this clonotype: Germline and junction disagree at one end, which may indicate a read error. The gene calls are TRBV4-2 and TRBJ2-5; the D gene is possibly TRBD2 (7 bases). The CDR3 spans 15 residues. CDR1 is LGHNA and CDR2 is YNFKEQ in the germline V gene. CDR3 coding DNA: TGTGCCAGCAGCCAAGTAGGGGGGGCGCAAGGGACCCAGTACTTC. This encodes CASSQVGGAQGTQYF.

The chain is built from TRBV28 and TRBJ1-4; 7 bases agree with TRBD1. Trimming at V came to 3 bases and at J to 6 bases, leaving 7 bases not matched to a gene. Germline loops: CDR1 MDHEN, CDR2 SYDVKM. The CDR3 consists of 15 residues. CDR3 loop: CASSFGGTGDEKLFF. CDR3 DNA: TGTGCCAGCAGTTTCGGCGGCACAGGGGATGAAAAACTGTTTTTT.

V usage is TRBV7-2 and J usage is TRBJ2-1; the match to TRBD2 covers 7 bases. The CDR3 extends over 16 amino acids. V trimming: 2 bases; J trimming: 3 bases; junction bases outside the gene matches: 7. The germline V gene encodes CDR1 SGHTA and CDR2 FQGNSA. The chain's CDR3 is CASSLWAGDLYNEQFF. Here the CDR3 DNA reads TGTGCCAGCAGCTTATGGGCGGGGGACCTCTACAATGAGCAGTTCTTC.

The rearrangement links TRBV5-1 to TRBJ2-7, with D tentatively TRBD1 (6 bases). Per the germline V gene, CDR1 is SGHRS and CDR2 is YFSETQ. The CDR3 loop spans 15 amino acids. Trimming pared 2 bases from V and 2 bases from J, leaving 14 bases between. CDR3 in amino acids: CASSFQQGFPYEQYF. The CDR3 DNA sequence: TGCGCCAGCAGCTTCCAACAGGGTTTTCCCTACGAGCAGTACTTC.

Comment on this clonotype: One end of the junction does not line up with germline, which may come from a read error. This chain uses TRBV7-7 with TRBJ2-5, with 7 bases fitting TRBD1. Germline-derived CDR1 and CDR2 are SSHAT and FNYEAQ (reference sequence). CDR3 size: 16 residues. CDR3 in amino acids: CASSLNFGQVAETQYF. CDR3 in DNA: TGTGCTAGCAGCTTAAACTTTGGACAGGTGGCAGAGACCCAGTACTTC.

The chain carries TRBV20-1 and TRBJ2-5; 8 bases align to TRBD2. The CDR3 is made up of 15 amino acids. Looked up from germline, CDR1 is DFQATT and CDR2 is SNEGSKA (reference sequence). Trimming took 1 base from V and 4 from J; bases not matched to a gene: 8. CDR3 nucleotides: TGCAGTGCTAGAGCCGGGAGGGCCATTGGAGAGACCCAGTACTTC. As protein: CSARAGRAIGETQYF.

The gene calls are TRBV6-1 and TRBJ1-5; D possibly corresponds to TRBD1 (6 bases). Germline CDR1 and CDR2: MNHNS and SASEGT. V shed 8 bases and J shed 0 bases, with 11 bases lying between them. The CDR3 is made up of 14 amino acids. In nucleotides, the CDR3 is TGTGCCAGCGGGGGGGGCGGTAGCAATCAGCCCCAGCATTTT. Its protein product is CASGGGGSNQPQHF.

The chain combines TRBV12-5 with TRBJ2-3; D unresolved. CDR3 size: 14 residues. From germline, CDR1 is LGHNT and CDR2 FRNRAP. With 1 base removed from V and 4 bases from J, the gap between germline ends came to 9 bases. CDR3 in amino acids: CASGLATDPDTQYF. Written as DNA, the CDR3 is TGTGCTAGTGGTTTGGCGACTGACCCAGATACGCAGTATTTT.

Worth noting for this clonotype: No DNA is shown, since the ends of the CDR3 on it are uncertain; the CDR3 is the one TCRdb lists. J is TRBJ2-2 and V is TRBV20-1; TRBD1, the table's D call, lacks a check against the DNA. Germline CDR1 DFQATT, CDR2 SNEGSKA (reference sequence). The CDR3 is 20 residues long, counting both termini. This CDR3 is CSARLNRDSPLHFGNGELFF.